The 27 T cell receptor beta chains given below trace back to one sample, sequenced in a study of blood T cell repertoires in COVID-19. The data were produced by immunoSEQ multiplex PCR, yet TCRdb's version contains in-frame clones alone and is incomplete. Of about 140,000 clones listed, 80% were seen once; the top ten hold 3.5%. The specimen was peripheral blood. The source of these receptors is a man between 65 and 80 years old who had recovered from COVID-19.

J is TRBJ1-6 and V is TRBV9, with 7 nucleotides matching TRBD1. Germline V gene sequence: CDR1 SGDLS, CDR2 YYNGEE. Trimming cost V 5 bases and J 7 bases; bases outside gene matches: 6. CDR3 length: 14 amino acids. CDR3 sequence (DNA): TGTGCCAGCAGTGACAGGGCTTGGAATTCACCCCTCCACTTT. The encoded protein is CASSDRAWNSPLHF.

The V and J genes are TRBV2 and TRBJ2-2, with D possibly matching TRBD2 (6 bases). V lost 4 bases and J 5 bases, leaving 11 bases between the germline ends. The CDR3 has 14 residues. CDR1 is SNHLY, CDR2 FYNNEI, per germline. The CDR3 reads CASSARESTGELFF. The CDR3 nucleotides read TGTGCCAGCAGTGCCCGGGAGAGTACCGGGGAGCTGTTTTTT.

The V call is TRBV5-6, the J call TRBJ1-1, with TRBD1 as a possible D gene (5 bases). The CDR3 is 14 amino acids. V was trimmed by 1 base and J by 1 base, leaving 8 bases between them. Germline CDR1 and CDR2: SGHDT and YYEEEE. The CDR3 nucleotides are TGTGCCAGCAGCTTGATAAGGGGGAACACTGAAGCTTTCTTT. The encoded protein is CASSLIRGNTEAFF.

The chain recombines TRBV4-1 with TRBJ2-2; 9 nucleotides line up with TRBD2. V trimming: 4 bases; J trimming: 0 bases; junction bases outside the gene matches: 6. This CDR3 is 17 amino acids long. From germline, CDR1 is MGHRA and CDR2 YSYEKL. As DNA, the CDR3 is TGCGCCAGCAGCCGCCTAGCGGGACAAACGAACACCGGGGAGCTGTTTTTT. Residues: CASSRLAGQTNTGELFF.

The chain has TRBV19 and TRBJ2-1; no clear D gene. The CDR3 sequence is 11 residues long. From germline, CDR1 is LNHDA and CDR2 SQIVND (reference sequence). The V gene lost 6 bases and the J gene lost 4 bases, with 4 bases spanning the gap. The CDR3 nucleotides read TGTGCCAGTAGGTCTTACAATGAGCAGTTCTTC. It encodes CASRSYNEQFF.

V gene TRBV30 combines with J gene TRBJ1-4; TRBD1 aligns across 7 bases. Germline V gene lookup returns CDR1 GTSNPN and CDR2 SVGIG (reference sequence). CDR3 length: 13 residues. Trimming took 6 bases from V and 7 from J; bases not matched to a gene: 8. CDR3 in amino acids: CACRLTGTEKLFF. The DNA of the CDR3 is TGTGCCTGCCGCCTGACAGGGACTGAAAAACTGTTTTTT.

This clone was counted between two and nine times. Written as DNA, the CDR3 is TGTGCCTGGAGTTCGCGGGACAGTTATAATTCACCCCTCCACTTT. Its protein product is CAWSSRDSYNSPLHF. The chain combines TRBV30 with TRBJ1-6, with 7 bases aligning to TRBD1. Germline V gene sequence: CDR1 GTSNPN, CDR2 SVGIG (reference sequence). Trimming removed 2 bases from V and 4 bases from J; junction bases left unmatched: 5. The CDR3 runs 15 residues.

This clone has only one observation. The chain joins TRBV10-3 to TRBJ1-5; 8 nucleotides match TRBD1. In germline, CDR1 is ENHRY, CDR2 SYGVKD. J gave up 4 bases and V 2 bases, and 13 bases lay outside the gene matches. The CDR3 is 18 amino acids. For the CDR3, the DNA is TGTGCCATCAGTGAGAGTCGTCAGGGGGCTGGTAGAAATCAGCCCCAGCATTTT. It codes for CAISESRQGAGRNQPQHF.

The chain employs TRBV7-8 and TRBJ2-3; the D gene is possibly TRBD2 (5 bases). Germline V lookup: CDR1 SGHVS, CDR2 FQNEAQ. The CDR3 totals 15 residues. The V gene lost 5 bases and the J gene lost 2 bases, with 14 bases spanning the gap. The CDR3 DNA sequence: TGTGCCAGCAGCCGAGACTACTCGTCCACAGATACGCAGTATTTT. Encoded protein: CASSRDYSSTDTQYF. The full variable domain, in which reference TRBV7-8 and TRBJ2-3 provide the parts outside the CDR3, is GAGVSQSPRYKVAKRGQDVALRCDPISGHVSLFWYQQALGQGPEFLTYFQNEAQLDKSGLPSDRFFAERPEGSVSTLKIQRTQQEDSAVYLCASSRDYSSTDTQYFGPGTRLTVL.

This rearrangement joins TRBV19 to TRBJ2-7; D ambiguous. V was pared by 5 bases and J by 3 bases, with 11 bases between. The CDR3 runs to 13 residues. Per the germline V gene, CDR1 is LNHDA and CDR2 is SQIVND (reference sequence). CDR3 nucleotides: TGTGCCAGTAGTCCCGGGTCTTACTACGAGCAGTACTTC. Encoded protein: CASSPGSYYEQYF.

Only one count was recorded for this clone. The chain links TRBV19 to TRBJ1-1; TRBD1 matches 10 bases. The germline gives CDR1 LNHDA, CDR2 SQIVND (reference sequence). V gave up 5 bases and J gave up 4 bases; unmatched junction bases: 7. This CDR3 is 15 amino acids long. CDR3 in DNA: TGTGCCAGTAGTCCCCGGGACAGGGGAATCACTGAAGCTTTCTTT. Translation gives CASSPRDRGITEAFF.

In DNA form, the CDR3 reads TGCGCCAGCAGCCCGGGGTGGGCAGCCCAACTTAACTATGGCTACACCTTC. Protein: CASSPGWAAQLNYGYTF. The gene calls are TRBV5-1 and TRBJ1-2; D is ambiguous. Trimming took 4 bases from V and 1 from J, leaving 20 bases between them. CDR1 is SGHRS, CDR2 YFSETQ, per germline. The CDR3 length is 17 residues.

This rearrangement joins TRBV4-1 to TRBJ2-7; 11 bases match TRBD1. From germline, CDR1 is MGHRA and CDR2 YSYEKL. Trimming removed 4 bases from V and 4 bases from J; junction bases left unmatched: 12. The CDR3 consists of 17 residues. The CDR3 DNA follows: TGCGCCAGCAGCCGCAACCCTGCGGGACAGGGGGAATACGAGCAGTACTTC. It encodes CASSRNPAGQGEYEQYF.

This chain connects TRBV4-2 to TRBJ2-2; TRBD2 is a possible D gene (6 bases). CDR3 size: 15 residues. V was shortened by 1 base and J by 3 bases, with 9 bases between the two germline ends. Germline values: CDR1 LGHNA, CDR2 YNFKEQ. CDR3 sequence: CASSQAGADTGELFF. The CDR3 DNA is TGTGCCAGCAGCCAAGCGGGAGCGGACACCGGGGAGCTGTTTTTT.

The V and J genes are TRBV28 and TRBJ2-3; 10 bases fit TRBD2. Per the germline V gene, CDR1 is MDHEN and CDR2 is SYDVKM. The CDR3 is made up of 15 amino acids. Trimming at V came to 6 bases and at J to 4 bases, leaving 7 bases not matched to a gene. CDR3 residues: CASRLAGGGADTQYF. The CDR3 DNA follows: TGTGCCAGCAGGTTAGCGGGAGGAGGCGCAGATACGCAGTATTTT.

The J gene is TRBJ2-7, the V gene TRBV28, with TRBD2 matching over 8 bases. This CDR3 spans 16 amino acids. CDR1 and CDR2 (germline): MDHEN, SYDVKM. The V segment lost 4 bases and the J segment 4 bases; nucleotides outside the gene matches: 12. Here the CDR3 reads CASSSPNRGGAYEQYF. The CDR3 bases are TGTGCCAGCAGTTCCCCCAATCGGGGGGGGGCATACGAGCAGTACTTC.

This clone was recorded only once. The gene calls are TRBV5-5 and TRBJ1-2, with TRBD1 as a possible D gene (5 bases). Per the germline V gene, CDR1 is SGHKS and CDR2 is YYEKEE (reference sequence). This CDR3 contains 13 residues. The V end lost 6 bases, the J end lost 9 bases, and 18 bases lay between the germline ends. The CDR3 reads CASTRQGTHRYTF. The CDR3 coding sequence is TGTGCCAGCACCCGCCAGGGAACCCACCGCTACACCTTC.

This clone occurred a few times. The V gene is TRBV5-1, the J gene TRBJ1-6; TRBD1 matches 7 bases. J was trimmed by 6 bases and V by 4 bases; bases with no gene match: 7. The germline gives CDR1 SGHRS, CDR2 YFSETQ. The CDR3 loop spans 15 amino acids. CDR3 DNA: TGCGCCAGCAGCAAAACGACAGGGACTAATTCACCCCTCCACTTT. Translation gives CASSKTTGTNSPLHF. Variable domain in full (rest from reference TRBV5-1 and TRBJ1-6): KAGVTQTPRYLIKTRGQQVTLSCSPISGHRSVSWYQQTPGQGLQFLFEYFSETQRNKGNFPGRFSGRQFSNSRSEMNVSTLELGDSALYLCASSKTTGTNSPLHFGNGTRLTVT.

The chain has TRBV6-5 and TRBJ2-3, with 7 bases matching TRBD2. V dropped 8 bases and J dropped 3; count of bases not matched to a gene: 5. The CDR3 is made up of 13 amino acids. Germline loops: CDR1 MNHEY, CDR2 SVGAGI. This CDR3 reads CASYGGMTDTQYF. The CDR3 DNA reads TGTGCCAGCTACGGGGGGATGACAGATACGCAGTATTTT.

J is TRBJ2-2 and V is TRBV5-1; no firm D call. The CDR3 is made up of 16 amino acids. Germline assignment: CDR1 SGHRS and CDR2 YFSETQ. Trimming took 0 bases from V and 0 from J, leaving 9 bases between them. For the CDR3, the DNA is TGCGCCAGCAGCTTGGAACCCAGGACGAACACCGGGGAGCTGTTTTTT. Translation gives CASSLEPRTNTGELFF. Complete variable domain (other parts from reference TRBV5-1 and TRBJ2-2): KAGVTQTPRYLIKTRGQQVTLSCSPISGHRSVSWYQQTPGQGLQFLFEYFSETQRNKGNFPGRFSGRQFSNSRSEMNVSTLELGDSALYLCASSLEPRTNTGELFFGEGSRLTVL.

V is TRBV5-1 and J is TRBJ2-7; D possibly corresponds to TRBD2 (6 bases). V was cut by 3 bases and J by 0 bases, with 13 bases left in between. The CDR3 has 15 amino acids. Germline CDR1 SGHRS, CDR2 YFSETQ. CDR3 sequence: CASSSRDSGSYEQYF. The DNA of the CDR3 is TGCGCCAGCAGCTCCCGGGACTCAGGCTCCTACGAGCAGTACTTC.

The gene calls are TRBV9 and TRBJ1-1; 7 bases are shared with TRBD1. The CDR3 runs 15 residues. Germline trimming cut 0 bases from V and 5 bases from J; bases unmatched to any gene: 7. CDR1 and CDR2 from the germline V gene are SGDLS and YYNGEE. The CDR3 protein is CASSVGPGGSTEAFF. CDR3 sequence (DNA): TGTGCCAGCAGCGTAGGTCCAGGGGGAAGTACTGAAGCTTTCTTT. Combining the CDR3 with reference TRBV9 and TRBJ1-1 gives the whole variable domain DSGVTQTPKHLITATGQRVTLRCSPRSGDLSVYWYQQSLDQGLQFLIQYYNGEERAKGNILERFSAQQFPDLHSELNLSSLELGDSALYFCASSVGPGGSTEAFFGQGTRLTVV.

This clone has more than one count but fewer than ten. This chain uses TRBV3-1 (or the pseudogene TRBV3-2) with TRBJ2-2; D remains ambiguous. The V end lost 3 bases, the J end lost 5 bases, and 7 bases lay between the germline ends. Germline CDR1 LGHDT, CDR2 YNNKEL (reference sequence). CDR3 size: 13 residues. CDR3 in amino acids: CASSQIQTGELFF. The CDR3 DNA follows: TGTGCCAGCAGCCAGATTCAGACCGGGGAGCTGTTTTTT.

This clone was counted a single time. CDR3 DNA: TGTGCCACCAGTGATTTATACCGGAATGAGCAGTTCTTC. Translating gives CATSDLYRNEQFF. V usage is TRBV24-1 and J usage is TRBJ2-1; unclear D gene. The CDR3 length is 13 residues. The germline CDR1 and CDR2 sequences are KGHDR and SFDVKD. Trimming pared 1 base from V and 7 bases from J, leaving 7 bases between.

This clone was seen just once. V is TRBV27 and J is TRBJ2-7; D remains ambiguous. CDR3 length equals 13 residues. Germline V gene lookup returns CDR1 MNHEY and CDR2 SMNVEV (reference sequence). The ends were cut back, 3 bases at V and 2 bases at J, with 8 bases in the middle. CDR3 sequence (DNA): TGTGCCAGCAGTTTCGCGCACGCCTACGAGCAGTACTTC. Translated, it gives CASSFAHAYEQYF.

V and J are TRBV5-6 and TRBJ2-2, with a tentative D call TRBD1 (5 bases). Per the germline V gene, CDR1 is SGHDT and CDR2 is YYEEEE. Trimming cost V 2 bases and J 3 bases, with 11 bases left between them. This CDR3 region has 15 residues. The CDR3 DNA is TGTGCCAGCAGCTTCACCAGGGTTTACACCGGGGAGCTGTTTTTT. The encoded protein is CASSFTRVYTGELFF.

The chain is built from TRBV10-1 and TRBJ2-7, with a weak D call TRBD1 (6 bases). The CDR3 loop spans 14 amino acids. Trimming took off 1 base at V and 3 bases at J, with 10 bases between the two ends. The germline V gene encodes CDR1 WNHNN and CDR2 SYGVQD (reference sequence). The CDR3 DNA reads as TGCGCCAGCAGTGAGTATAGGGGGAGCTACGAGCAGTACTTC. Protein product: CASSEYRGSYEQYF.